This T cell receptor (beta chain) comes out of a study of cytotoxic CD8 clonotypes in ibrutinib-treated CLL. Study observations and caveats: Patients showed higher baseline clonality than age-matched healthy donors, and it tracked circulating CD8+ T-cell counts. Public clonotypes, rarely seen, contracted or held steady on treatment.

Libraries of TCR beta were made from roughly 2.2 micrograms of genomic DNA that came from cryopreserved PBMCs. The CDR3 totals 15 residues. Germline assignment: CDR1 MNHNS and CDR2 SASEGT. V lost 3 bases and J lost 6; bases outside the gene matches: 7. This clone showed up just once. Its specificity is unknown. Target depth was 1 in 200,000 to 1 in 1 million T cells, about 10x per clonotype. Libraries were prepared by immunoSEQ multiplex PCR; TCRdb keeps only in-frame clonotypes and omits some of them. The sample yields approximately 160,000 clones, roughly 90% seen once. The receptor comes from a human donor with chronic lymphocytic leukemia. Sequencing used PBMCs, obtained at disease progression, from a patient treated with ibrutinib. J is TRBJ1-5 and V is TRBV6-1; 8 positions agree with TRBD1. In nucleotides, the CDR3 is TGTGCCAGCAGTGAGAAGGCCAGGGGGCTTCAGCCCCAGCATTTT. Amino acid sequence: CASSEKARGLQPQHF.